This T cell receptor (beta chain) stems from a study of CD8 T cells in Susac syndrome. Random hexamers were used to reverse transcribe 0.5 to 1 ug of RNA. Each CDR3 protein is one row after TCRdb ran MiXCR on the immunoSEQ multiplex PCR reads. The sample has some 200,000 distinct CDR3 sequences, more than 90% seen once; the top ten hold approximately 0.1%. From germline, CDR1 is ENHRY and CDR2 SYGVKD. The CDR3 runs 12 residues. The ends were cut back, 6 bases at V and 0 bases at J, with 6 bases in the middle. The chain joins TRBV10-3 to TRBJ2-7, with D possibly TRBD1 on 5 matching bases. The specimen was CD4+ T cells from PBMCs. The TCR was taken from a human donor with Susac syndrome. The CDR3 protein is CAIRDNSYEQYF. The CDR3 coding sequence is TGTGCCATCAGGGACAACTCCTACGAGCAGTACTTC.